Below are 9 T cell receptor beta chains sequenced from a single sample in a study of T cell repertoires in urothelial bladder cancer. The repertoire was sequenced with immunoSEQ multiplex PCR; TCRdb's copy has only in-frame clones and lacks some. The sample includes 13,000 or so clones, 66% seen only once; the top ten take less than 9%. Sequencing was carried out using tumor-infiltrating cells from bladder cancer. All receptors derive from a human donor with urothelial carcinoma.

The V call is TRBV27, the J call TRBJ1-4; D ambiguous. This CDR3 region has 11 residues. Germline assignment: CDR1 MNHEY and CDR2 SMNVEV (reference sequence). With 10 bases removed from V and 8 bases from J, the gap between germline ends came to 11 bases. The CDR3 sequence is CATLDPEKLFF. DNA of the CDR3: TGTGCCACCCTAGATCCCGAAAAACTGTTTTTT.

The chain couples TRBV28 to TRBJ1-2; 7 bases are a match to TRBD1. The CDR3 has 14 amino acids. Germline CDR1 is MDHEN and CDR2 is SYDVKM. The ends lost 5 bases at V and 8 bases at J; junction bases unmatched: 11. CDR3 nucleotide sequence: TGTGCCAGCAGTCGGGACAGCCGGGTTTGGGGCTACACCTTC. It yields the protein CASSRDSRVWGYTF.

V usage is TRBV2 and J usage is TRBJ1-1; D unresolved. Germline V CDR1 and CDR2: SNHLY, FYNNEI. This CDR3 has 13 residues. Trimming left V 3 bases short and J 1 base short, with 6 bases between. CDR3 residues: CASSELENTEAFF. In nucleotides, the CDR3 is TGTGCCAGCAGTGAGTTGGAGAACACTGAAGCTTTCTTT.

The rearrangement links TRBV5-1 to TRBJ1-1; D perhaps matches TRBD1 (6 bases). The length of the CDR3 is 13 residues. Germline V lookup: CDR1 SGHRS, CDR2 YFSETQ. V gave up 0 bases and J gave up 4 bases, with 7 bases separating them. CDR3 in amino acids: CASSLVRGTEAFF. CDR3 sequence (DNA): TGCGCCAGCAGCTTGGTCAGGGGCACTGAAGCTTTCTTT.

This clone has a handful of counts. V is TRBV9 and J is TRBJ2-3, with 15 bases aligning to TRBD2. J lost 15 bases, V lost 3 bases, and 17 bases had no gene match. The CDR3 is 17 residues long. The germline CDR1 and CDR2 sequences are SGDLS and YYNGEE. The DNA of the CDR3 is TGTGCCAGCAGCGCACGCCTAGGACTAGCGGGGGGGCCCGGTCAATATTTT. Its protein is CASSARLGLAGGPGQYF.

The rearrangement joins TRBV12-5 to TRBJ2-3; D ambiguous. Germline V gene sequence: CDR1 LGHNT, CDR2 FRNRAP. V was pared by 4 bases and J by 0 bases, with 5 bases between. CDR3 length: 13 amino acids. CDR3 DNA: TGTGCTAGTGGTTGGGATAGCACAGATACGCAGTATTTT. Residues: CASGWDSTDTQYF.

V is TRBV9 and J is TRBJ2-5; 14 nucleotides align to TRBD2. In germline, CDR1 is SGDLS, CDR2 YYNGEE. V shed 4 bases, J shed 3 bases, and the junction held 5 bases outside the gene matches. The CDR3 has 16 amino acids. The CDR3 nucleotides read TGTGCCAGCAGCTCGGGACTAGCGGGGGTAAAAGAGACCCAGTACTTC. It yields the protein CASSSGLAGVKETQYF.

This clone is medium-sized (0.01 to 0.1%) by share. The chain has TRBV30 and TRBJ1-2; D call uncertain. Germline CDR1 reads GTSNPN; CDR2 reads SVGIG (reference sequence). The CDR3 is 12 residues long. Trimming left V 2 bases short and J 8 bases short, with 12 bases between. CDR3 region: CAWSPGTGGYTF. In DNA, the CDR3 is TGTGCCTGGAGTCCGGGCACGGGCGGCTACACCTTC.

Concerning this clone itself: This CDR3 is also generated by other DNA sequences in the sample. The chain recombines TRBV6-5 with TRBJ2-3, with D hard to call. V lost 3 bases, J lost 0 bases, and 7 bases lay in between. Germline CDR1 reads MNHEY; CDR2 reads SVGAGI. There are 14 residues in the CDR3. The CDR3 nucleotides are TGTGCCAGCAGTTATCAAGCTAGCACAGATACGCAGTATTTT. It codes for CASSYQASTDTQYF.